These 27 T cell receptor beta chains came from one sample sequenced in a study of Graves' ophthalmopathy and Graves' hyperthyroidism. Scientists amplified the TCR beta CDR3 regions from RNA transcripts. First-round RT-PCR relied on HTBI primers, and a second-round multiplex PCR came next. TCRdb itself ran the multiplex PCR reads through MiXCR, one entry per CDR3 protein. The table includes over 650,000 distinct CDR3 sequences, about 41% detected once. The sequenced sample consisted of peripheral blood. Receptor source: an adult man with Graves' ophthalmopathy.

This clonotype appeared many times. The junction does not match germline at one end; this may be a read error. The chain couples TRBV7-7 to TRBJ2-5, with 10 bases fitting TRBD2. Germline V lookup: CDR1 SSHAT, CDR2 FNYEAQ (reference sequence). The CDR3 sequence is 18 residues long. The chain's CDR3 is CASSLSGPAGGPGETQYF. DNA for the CDR3: TGTGCTAGCAGCCTAAGCGGGCCAGCGGGGGGGCCCGGGGAGACCCAGTACTTC.

This clonotype has ten or more counts. The V gene is TRBV15, the J gene TRBJ1-2; 7 bases agree with TRBD1. V dropped 1 base and J dropped 3; count of bases not matched to a gene: 5. The length of the CDR3 is 15 residues. Germline V lookup: CDR1 LNHNV, CDR2 YYDKDF (reference sequence). CDR3 protein: CATSRGPGGDYGYTF. CDR3 coding DNA: TGTGCCACCAGCAGAGGACCAGGGGGAGACTATGGCTACACCTTC.

This sequence joins TRBV7-9 and TRBJ2-5; 8 bases fit TRBD1. The germline gives CDR1 SEHNR, CDR2 FQNEAQ (reference sequence). With 7 bases clipped from V and 5 bases from J, the junction kept 12 bases outside the gene matches. The CDR3 has 15 residues. The CDR3 region has the DNA TGTGCCAGCACAGCGCTACAGGGGGAAGGGGAGACCCAGTACTTC. Protein: CASTALQGEGETQYF.

This chain connects TRBV10-3 to TRBJ2-7; 7 nucleotides line up with TRBD1. Trimming removed 8 bases from V and 6 bases from J; junction bases left unmatched: 4. This CDR3 region has 11 residues. Germline assignment: CDR1 ENHRY and CDR2 SYGVKD. The chain's CDR3 is CAIDRDGEQYF. CDR3 sequence (DNA): TGTGCCATCGACAGGGACGGCGAGCAGTACTTC.

This clonotype was observed a single time. V and J are TRBV29-1 and TRBJ2-5; D is undetermined. CDR1 is SQVTM and CDR2 is ANQGSEA in the germline V gene. The CDR3 loop spans 13 amino acids. V dropped 4 bases and J dropped 9 bases, with 18 bases sitting between them. CDR3 sequence reads: CSVGGNSNQPQYF. As DNA, the CDR3 is TGCAGCGTTGGTGGGAATAGCAATCAGCCCCAGTACTTC.

This clonotype was detected a few times. This chain links TRBV20-1 with TRBJ1-1, with D perhaps TRBD1 (6 bases). The length of the CDR3 is 14 residues. CDR1 and CDR2 from the germline V gene are DFQATT and SNEGSKA (reference sequence). Trimming cost V 1 base and J 0 bases, with 9 bases left between them. This CDR3 is CSARVRQVNTEAFF. CDR3 DNA sequence: TGCAGTGCTAGAGTGCGACAGGTGAACACTGAAGCTTTCTTT.

Remarks on this clonotype: A much bigger clone sits one base away, suggesting this may be a read error. The V and J genes are TRBV7-9 and TRBJ1-4; 7 bases map to TRBD1. Germline V gene sequence: CDR1 SEHNR, CDR2 FQNEAQ (reference sequence). The CDR3 consists of 15 residues. In nucleotides, the CDR3 is TGTGCCAGCAGCTTAAAGGGGGCAACTAATGAAGAACTGTTTTTT. Translated, it gives CASSLKGATNEELFF.

The chain has TRBV25-1 and TRBJ1-2; 12 bases line up with TRBD1. CDR1 and CDR2 from the germline V gene are MGHDK and SYGVNS. This CDR3 is built from 15 residues. With V trimmed by 6 bases and J by 5 bases, 7 bases remained unmatched. The CDR3 nucleotides are TGTGCCAGCAGAGAGGGACAGGGGGCTAGGTATGGCTACACCTTC. Protein product: CASREGQGARYGYTF.

Written as DNA, the CDR3 is TGTGCCACCCAGGGGCAGTACCAAGAGACCCAGTACTTC. It yields the protein CATQGQYQETQYF. J is TRBJ2-5 and V is TRBV19; TRBD1 might be the D (6 bases). Germline V gene sequence: CDR1 LNHDA, CDR2 SQIVND (reference sequence). Trimming shortened V by 10 bases and J by 0 bases, and 12 bases separated the two germline ends. The CDR3 sequence is 13 residues long.

The sample holds a few counts of this clonotype. The rearrangement joins TRBV12-3 or TRBV12-4 to TRBJ2-2; D possibly matches TRBD1 or TRBD2 (7 bases each). There are 17 residues in the CDR3. The V and J ends lost 6 bases and 1 base respectively, with 18 bases between them. The CDR3 nucleotides read TGTGCCAGCAGCAGGGGGAGGGGGACTGAGAACACCGGGGAGCTGTTTTTT. Protein: CASSRGRGTENTGELFF.

This clonotype appeared many times. The rearrangement links TRBV2 to TRBJ1-3, with D uncertain. The CDR3 extends over 15 amino acids. Trimming shortened V by 8 bases and J by 0 bases, and 14 bases separated the two germline ends. CDR1 and CDR2 from the germline V gene are SNHLY and FYNNEI. The CDR3 protein is CASSDFWSSGNTIYF. The CDR3, as DNA: TGTGCCAGCTCTGACTTCTGGAGCTCTGGAAACACCATATATTTT.

This clonotype was observed many times. The V and J genes are TRBV10-2 and TRBJ1-5; D is unresolved. CDR1 and CDR2 (germline): WSHSY, SAAADI. V was cut by 4 bases and J by 9 bases, with 13 bases left in between. The CDR3 is made up of 13 amino acids. Here the CDR3 DNA reads TGCGCCAGCAGTGGGAGCAGGCAAGGGCCCCAGCATTTT. Translated, it gives CASSGSRQGPQHF.

V is TRBV20-1 and J is TRBJ1-1; D possibly corresponds to TRBD1 (5 bases). CDR3 size: 15 residues. Trimming stripped 0 bases from V and 3 bases from J, with 14 bases between. Germline V gives CDR1 DFQATT, CDR2 SNEGSKA (reference sequence). CDR3 nucleotides: TGCAGTGCTAGAGATCCGGGAGGGGAGGACACTGAAGCTTTCTTT. Translated: CSARDPGGEDTEAFF.

This clonotype has a count of ten or more. The rearrangement joins TRBV6-6 to TRBJ1-2; no reliable D call. V lost 2 bases, J lost 6 bases, and 4 bases lay in between. CDR1 is MNHNY, CDR2 SVGAGI, per germline (reference sequence). This CDR3 region has 11 residues. In DNA form, the CDR3 reads TGTGCCAGCAGTTACATCGATGGCTACACCTTC. This gives the protein CASSYIDGYTF.

The chain recombines TRBV2 with TRBJ2-5; TRBD2 matches 10 bases. V gave up 7 bases and J gave up 8 bases; unmatched junction bases: 7. CDR1 SNHLY and CDR2 FYNNEI come from the germline V gene. The CDR3 extends over 13 amino acids. This chain's CDR3 is CASNDLAGGTQYF. The CDR3 bases are TGTGCCAGCAATGATTTAGCGGGGGGTACCCAGTACTTC.

This clonotype was detected many times. The CDR3 loop reads CATPGAVKETQYF. Here the CDR3 DNA reads TGTGCCACCCCGGGGGCGGTTAAAGAGACCCAGTACTTC. The chain uses TRBV24-1 and TRBJ2-5; possibly TRBD1 or TRBD2 for D (6 bases each). Trimming shortened V by 9 bases and J by 3 bases, and 13 bases separated the two germline ends. This CDR3 spans 13 amino acids. Germline-derived CDR1 and CDR2 are KGHDR and SFDVKD.

Worth noting for this clonotype: The limits of the CDR3 on the DNA are not certain, so only TCRdb's listed CDR3 is given. V is TRBV11-1 and J is TRBJ2-7; the D segment call TRBD2 is taken from the table without a DNA check. The length of the CDR3 is 20 amino acids, counting both ends. Germline V gene lookup returns CDR1 SGHAT and CDR2 FQDESV (reference sequence). This CDR3 is CASSFYICSARPKLGGEQYF.

This clonotype was counted between two and nine times. This chain links TRBV7-9 with TRBJ2-7; 8 nucleotides match TRBD1. The CDR3 contains 15 residues. CDR1 and CDR2 from the germline V gene are SEHNR and FQNEAQ (reference sequence). The ends lost 3 bases at V and 0 bases at J; junction bases unmatched: 4. CDR3 nucleotide sequence: TGTGCCAGCAGCTTGGGGGGACAGGCCTCCTACGAGCAGTACTTC. It encodes CASSLGGQASYEQYF.

V is TRBV12-3 or TRBV12-4 and J is TRBJ1-5; 7 bases fit TRBD1. The V and J ends lost 8 bases and 1 base, in that order; junction bases with no gene match: 14. The CDR3 is 17 residues long. DNA of the CDR3: TGTGCCAGCTCACCCTCGACAGGGTTAGGGAGCAATCAGCCCCAGCATTTT. This translates into CASSPSTGLGSNQPQHF.

A few counts support this clonotype. The rearrangement links TRBV7-9 to TRBJ1-6, with D uncertain. The CDR3 has 16 amino acids. The germline V gene encodes CDR1 SEHNR and CDR2 FQNEAQ (reference sequence). The V end lost 3 bases, the J end lost 0 bases, and 9 bases lay between the germline ends. The CDR3 DNA reads TGTGCCAGCAGCTTGGATCAGAGCTCCTATAATTCACCCCTCCACTTT. Translation gives CASSLDQSSYNSPLHF.

This clonotype showed up many times. The chain has TRBV6-5 and TRBJ2-7, with 10 bases fitting TRBD1. V shed 6 bases and J 6 bases; nucleotides not matched to a gene: 5. The germline CDR1 and CDR2 sequences are MNHEY and SVGAGI. The CDR3 sequence is 13 residues long. The CDR3 coding sequence is TGTGCCAGCAGCGGACAGGGGGTCGGCGAGCAGTACTTC. Protein product: CASSGQGVGEQYF.

This clonotype was seen a single time. This chain joins TRBV29-1 and TRBJ1-5, with 7 bases that match TRBD1. CDR1 is SQVTM and CDR2 is ANQGSEA in the germline V gene. V gave up 6 bases and J gave up 4 bases; unmatched junction bases: 6. This CDR3 is built from 13 residues. CDR3 DNA: TGCAGCGTGTTGGAACAGGGGAATCAGCCCCAGCATTTT. As protein: CSVLEQGNQPQHF.

The rearrangement uses TRBV18 and TRBJ2-7, with 9 bases identical to TRBD1. Germline CDR1 and CDR2: KGHSH and LQKENI. V shed 9 bases, J shed 3 bases, and the junction held 9 bases outside the gene matches. This CDR3 has 14 residues. CDR3 coding DNA: TGTGCCAGGACCCACAGGGGGCAGGACTACGAGCAGTACGTC. This gives the protein CARTHRGQDYEQYV.

The chain links TRBV6-1 to TRBJ1-1; TRBD1 agrees at 9 bases. This CDR3 has 16 residues. Germline V lookup: CDR1 MNHNS, CDR2 SASEGT. V dropped 0 bases and J dropped 7; count of bases not matched to a gene: 9. This CDR3 reads CASSEAGQGGSVEAFF. CDR3 coding DNA: TGTGCCAGCAGTGAAGCGGGACAGGGCGGGAGTGTTGAAGCTTTCTTT.

V is TRBV10-3 and J is TRBJ2-7; D possibly corresponds to TRBD2 (6 bases). There are 13 residues in the CDR3. Germline values: CDR1 ENHRY, CDR2 SYGVKD. V was clipped by 4 bases and J by 5 bases, with 12 bases between them. The CDR3 loop reads CAISAPGSHEQYF. The CDR3, as DNA: TGTGCCATCAGTGCCCCCGGGAGTCACGAGCAGTACTTC.

This clonotype was recorded at least ten times. The chain joins TRBV12-3 or TRBV12-4 to TRBJ1-5; TRBD1 might be the D (5 bases). The CDR3 consists of 15 residues. V shed 6 bases and J shed 6 bases, with 18 bases lying between them. The chain's CDR3 is CASSPGSRESQPQHF. CDR3 coding DNA: TGTGCCAGCAGCCCTGGGAGCAGGGAAAGTCAGCCCCAGCATTTT.

The V and J genes are TRBV7-9 and TRBJ2-7; D tentatively reads TRBD1 or TRBD2 (6 bases each). CDR3 length: 12 residues. Germline V CDR1 and CDR2: SEHNR, FQNEAQ (reference sequence). V lost 7 bases, J lost 3 bases, and 10 bases lay in between. The CDR3: CASTGAIYEQYF. The CDR3 coding sequence is TGTGCCAGCACGGGGGCTATCTACGAGCAGTACTTC.